The 14 T cell receptor beta chains given below trace back to one sample, sequenced in a study of blood T cell repertoires in COVID-19 (dated by TCRdb to 2020 to 2022). Libraries were built with the immunoSEQ multiplex PCR assay. TCRdb re-hosts the immuneACCESS table, in-frame sequences only. Its copies lack some clones; in the studies checked, an unresolved V gene accounts for under half of them, and the cause for the rest is not known. The sample table records 190,000 or so clones; approximately 82% of these occur just once. The ten largest clones represent 6.5% to 7% of the sample. The specimen sequenced was peripheral blood. The receptors were sampled from a human donor with acute or convalescent COVID-19. The donor label of this sample is uncertain.

The chain employs TRBV7-2 and TRBJ2-2; TRBD2 aligns across 14 bases. Germline lookup yields CDR1 SGHTA and CDR2 FQGNSA. The CDR3 sequence is 17 residues long. The V gene end was trimmed by 5 bases and the J gene end by 4 bases; junction bases not matched to a gene: 6. The CDR3 reads CASSPGLAGVGTGELFF. Here the CDR3 DNA reads TGTGCCAGCAGCCCGGGACTAGCGGGAGTGGGCACCGGGGAGCTGTTTTTT.

This clone has just one count. V and J are TRBV5-3 and TRBJ1-4; 9 nucleotides align to TRBD1. TRBV5-3 is marked as an open reading frame, function uncertain. The V and J ends lost 8 bases and 1 base, in that order; junction bases with no gene match: 9. The CDR3 extends over 16 amino acids. The CDR3 DNA is TGTGCCAGTCCGGGGGACAGGGTTGGAACTAATGAAAAACTGTTTTTT. This sequence encodes CASPGDRVGTNEKLFF.

The table lists this clone with a count of one. The chain employs TRBV28 and TRBJ1-1; 7 bases are shared with TRBD1. The CDR3 totals 14 residues. Germline V CDR1 and CDR2: MDHEN, SYDVKM. Trimming cost V 6 bases and J 7 bases; bases outside gene matches: 11. CDR3 sequence (DNA): TGTGCCAGCAGCGTCCTCGGGACAGTCCTTGAAGCTTTCTTT. Protein product: CASSVLGTVLEAFF.

The chain has TRBV29-1 and TRBJ2-1; TRBD2 matches 15 bases. V dropped 7 bases and J dropped 7; count of bases not matched to a gene: 8. From germline, CDR1 is SQVTM and CDR2 ANQGSEA. This CDR3 contains 15 residues. CDR3 residues: CSARAGTSGRNEQFF. As DNA, the CDR3 is TGCAGCGCGAGGGCCGGGACTAGCGGGAGGAATGAGCAGTTCTTC.

This chain uses TRBV5-4 with TRBJ1-2; D perhaps matches TRBD1 (5 bases). Germline CDR1 is SGHNT and CDR2 is YYREEE (reference sequence). V gave up 1 base and J gave up 4 bases, with 8 bases separating them. CDR3 length: 13 amino acids. The CDR3 coding sequence is TGTGCCAGCAGCTTGACAGGACCCTATGGCTACACCTTC. Protein sequence: CASSLTGPYGYTF.

This sequence joins TRBV28 and TRBJ2-1; TRBD1 matches at 8 bases. Germline V lookup: CDR1 MDHEN, CDR2 SYDVKM. After removal of 1 base from V and 11 bases from J, the junction contained 7 bases not matched to a gene. This CDR3 has 14 amino acids. The CDR3 loop is CASSLSGQDRQQFF. The CDR3, as DNA: TGTGCCAGCAGTTTATCGGGACAGGATCGGCAGCAGTTCTTC.

In the case of this clone: Other DNA sequences within the sample encode an identical CDR3. The CDR3 region is CASSVGGFAGGSHNEQFF. The CDR3 DNA sequence: TGTGCCAGCAGCGTAGGGGGTTTTGCGGGAGGAAGCCACAATGAGCAGTTCTTC. The V call is TRBV9, the J call TRBJ2-1, with TRBD2 matching over 8 bases. Germline CDR1 SGDLS, CDR2 YYNGEE. With 0 bases clipped from V and 5 bases from J, the junction kept 13 bases outside the gene matches. There are 18 residues in the CDR3.

The chain is built from TRBV19 and TRBJ2-2; 7 bases line up with TRBD1. Germline loops: CDR1 LNHDA, CDR2 SQIVND (reference sequence). The V gene end was trimmed by 5 bases and the J gene end by 0 bases; junction bases not matched to a gene: 3. CDR3 length equals 15 residues. The CDR3 coding sequence is TGTGCCAGTAGTGTGGGACAGACGAACACCGGGGAGCTGTTTTTT. It yields the protein CASSVGQTNTGELFF.

The chain couples TRBV6-6 to TRBJ2-3, with 9 positions matching TRBD2. The CDR3 runs 17 residues. J was trimmed by 0 bases and V by 5 bases; bases with no gene match: 9. Germline CDR1 MNHNY, CDR2 SVGAGI (reference sequence). The CDR3 region has the DNA TGTGCCAGCAGTCCAAGAGGACTAGCGATCAGCACAGATACGCAGTATTTT. Translated, it gives CASSPRGLAISTDTQYF.

The V and J genes are TRBV30 and TRBJ1-5, with a possible D match to TRBD1 (5 bases). The CDR3 has 13 residues. Germline V gene data show CDR1 as GTSNPN and CDR2 as SVGIG (reference sequence). Trimming cost V 3 bases and J 0 bases, with 6 bases left between them. The CDR3 DNA reads TGTGCCTGGAGCAGGGATAGCAATCAGCCCCAGCATTTT. Its protein is CAWSRDSNQPQHF.

The chain uses TRBV28 and TRBJ2-7; the D gene is possibly TRBD2 (6 bases). V was cut by 6 bases and J by 4 bases, with 19 bases left in between. Germline V lookup: CDR1 MDHEN, CDR2 SYDVKM. The CDR3 consists of 15 residues. The CDR3 DNA is TGTGCCAGCAGCGACGGGGGTACCAAGGGTTACGAGCAGTACTTC. Its translation: CASSDGGTKGYEQYF.

The DNA for the CDR3 is TGTGCCAGCAGTTCCCCCAGGGGTCCAAAAGAGACCCAGTACTTC. The encoded protein is CASSSPRGPKETQYF. The J gene is TRBJ2-5, the V gene TRBV28; weak D call: TRBD1 (6 bases). Germline CDR1 MDHEN, CDR2 SYDVKM. With 4 bases removed from V and 3 bases from J, the gap between germline ends came to 15 bases. The CDR3 sequence is 15 residues long.

The chain joins TRBV5-4 to TRBJ2-7; possibly TRBD2 for D (5 bases). Germline values: CDR1 SGHNT, CDR2 YYREEE (reference sequence). The CDR3 contains 15 residues. Trimming took off 0 bases at V and 7 bases at J, with 17 bases between the two ends. The CDR3 loop reads CASSLDLTTWGEQYF. CDR3 in DNA: TGTGCCAGCAGCTTGGACTTGACTACCTGGGGTGAGCAGTACTTC.

For the CDR3, the DNA is TGTGCCACCAGTGGCATCAGCGGACAGGGGGCGAATGAGCAGTTCTTC. Translated, it gives CATSGISGQGANEQFF. The genes are TRBV24-1 and TRBJ2-1; TRBD1 matches at 11 bases. In germline, CDR1 is KGHDR, CDR2 SFDVKD. The CDR3 is 16 amino acids. The V gene end was trimmed by 5 bases and the J gene end by 7 bases; junction bases not matched to a gene: 9.